This T cell receptor (beta chain) emerged from a study of Ad26.COV2.S vaccination and SARS-CoV-2 variants. This CDR3 spans 16 amino acids. Germline lookup yields CDR1 LNHDA and CDR2 SQIVND (reference sequence). J gave up 4 bases and V 7 bases, and 7 bases lay outside the gene matches. TCRdb's copy holds only in-frame clones and misses some; the assay was immunoSEQ multiplex PCR. The table includes 450,000 to 550,000 clones, 85% to 90% detected once. This sample's treatment: approximately 18 received Ad26.COV2.S at low or high dose, single or two shots; a few received placebo; per-sample allocation not given. Repertoires come from day 63 after the first vaccine or placebo injection.

The sequences come from peripheral blood, collected in a trial of Ad26.COV2.S vaccine versus placebo. The V gene is TRBV19, the J gene TRBJ2-2; 12 bases are shared with TRBD2. The receptor comes from a person aged 18 to 65 who received the Ad26.COV2.S COVID-19 vaccine or a placebo. CDR3 in amino acids: CASTPLAGGITGELFF. The CDR3 nucleotides are TGTGCCAGTACCCCTCTAGCGGGAGGGATCACCGGGGAGCTGTTTTTT.